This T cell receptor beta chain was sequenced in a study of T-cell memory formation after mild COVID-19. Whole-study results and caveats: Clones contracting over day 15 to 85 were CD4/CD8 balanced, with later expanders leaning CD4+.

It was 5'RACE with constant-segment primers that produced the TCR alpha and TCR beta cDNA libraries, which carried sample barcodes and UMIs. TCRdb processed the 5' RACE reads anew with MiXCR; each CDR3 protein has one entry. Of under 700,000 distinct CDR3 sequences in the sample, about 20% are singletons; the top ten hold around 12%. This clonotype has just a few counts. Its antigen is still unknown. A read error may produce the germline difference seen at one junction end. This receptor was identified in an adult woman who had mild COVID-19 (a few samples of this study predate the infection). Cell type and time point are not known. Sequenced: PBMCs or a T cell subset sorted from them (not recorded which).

The CDR3 reads CASNPRGPNSGELFF. The CDR3 DNA follows: TGTGCCAGCAACCCCAGGGGACCAAACAGCGGGGAGCTGTTTTTT. V and J are TRBV12-3 or TRBV12-4 and TRBJ2-2; tentatively, D is TRBD1 (6 bases). The CDR3 totals 15 residues.